This T cell receptor beta chain was sequenced for a study of Ad26.COV2.S vaccination and SARS-CoV-2 variants. Clones were sequenced by immunoSEQ multiplex PCR, and TCRdb holds only the in-frame ones, with some missing. Among 500,000 or so clones listed, 80% to 90% were seen once. Treatment: some 19 received Ad26.COV2.S at low or high dose, single or two shots; about 5 received placebo; per-sample allocation not given. Day 63 following the first vaccine or placebo injection was when the samples were taken. The receptor comes from a person between 18 and 65 years old who received the Ad26.COV2.S COVID-19 vaccine or a placebo. The sequencing here drew on peripheral blood, taken in a trial of Ad26.COV2.S vaccine versus placebo.

CDR3 DNA: TGTGCCAGCAACCTGCATGGGGGGCGGGCCGATACGCAGTATTTT. It translates to CASNLHGGRADTQYF. This chain uses TRBV6-5 with TRBJ2-3; D tentatively fits TRBD1 or TRBD2 (6 bases each). V was trimmed by 7 bases and J by 6 bases, leaving 20 bases between them. Germline V gene sequence: CDR1 MNHEY, CDR2 SVGAGI. The CDR3 runs to 15 residues.